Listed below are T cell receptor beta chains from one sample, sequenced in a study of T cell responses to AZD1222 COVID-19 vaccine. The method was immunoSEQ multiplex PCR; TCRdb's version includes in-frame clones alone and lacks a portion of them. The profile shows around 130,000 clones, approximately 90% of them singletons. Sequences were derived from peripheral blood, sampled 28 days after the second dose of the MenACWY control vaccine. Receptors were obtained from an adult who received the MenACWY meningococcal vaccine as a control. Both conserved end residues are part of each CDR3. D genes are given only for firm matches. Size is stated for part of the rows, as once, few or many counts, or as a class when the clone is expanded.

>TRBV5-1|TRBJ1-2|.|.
CASRADPQQRPPNYGYTF
TGCGCCAGCCGTGCGGATCCGCAGCAGCGCCCCCCTAACTATGGCTACACCTTC
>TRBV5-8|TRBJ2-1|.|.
CASSFTGSSYNEQFF
TGTGCCAGCAGCTTTACAGGGAGCTCCTACAATGAGCAGTTCTTC
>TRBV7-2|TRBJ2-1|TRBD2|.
CASSLESGGRANEQFF
TGTGCCAGCAGCTTAGAATCGGGGGGAAGGGCCAATGAGCAGTTCTTC
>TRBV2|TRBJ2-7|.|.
CASSPADEQYF
TGTGCCAGCAGCCCCGCGGACGAGCAGTACTTC
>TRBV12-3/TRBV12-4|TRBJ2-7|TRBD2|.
CASSYSGNEQYF
TGTGCCAGCAGCTATAGCGGGAACGAGCAGTACTTC
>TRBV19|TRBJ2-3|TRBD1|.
CASSRRDRGPPDTQYF
TGTGCCAGTAGTCGCCGGGACAGGGGGCCCCCAGATACGCAGTATTTT
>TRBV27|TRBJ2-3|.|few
CASSLIGPGGLDTQYF
TGTGCCAGCAGTTTAATAGGACCCGGAGGGTTAGATACGCAGTATTTT
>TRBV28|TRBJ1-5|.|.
CASSLQRGSRNQPQHF
TGTGCCAGCAGTTTACAGCGGGGATCCCGGAATCAGCCCCAGCATTTT
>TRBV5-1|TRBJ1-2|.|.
CASKSDGRREGYTF
TGCGCCAGCAAATCGGATGGGCGGCGGGAAGGCTACACCTTC
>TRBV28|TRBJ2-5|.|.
CASVSSQETQYF
TGTGCCAGCGTCAGCTCCCAAGAGACCCAGTACTTC
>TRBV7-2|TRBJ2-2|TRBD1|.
CASGGQRNTGELFF
TGTGCCAGCGGGGGACAGAGGAACACCGGGGAGCTGTTTTTT
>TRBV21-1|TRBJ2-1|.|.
CASSSDRSSYNEQFF
TGTGCCAGCAGCTCGGACAGGAGCTCCTACAATGAGCAGTTCTTC
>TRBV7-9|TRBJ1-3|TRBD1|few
CASRQGANLADTIYF
TGTGCCAGCAGACAGGGGGCTAATCTCGCGGACACCATATATTTT
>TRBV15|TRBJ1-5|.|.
CATSRDPAGSQPQHF
TGTGCCACCAGCAGAGATCCCGCAGGGTCTCAGCCCCAGCATTTT
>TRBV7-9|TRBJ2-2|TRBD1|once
CASRWDSNTGELFF
TGTGCCAGCAGGTGGGACAGCAACACCGGGGAGCTGTTTTTT
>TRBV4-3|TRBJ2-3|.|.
CASSQGAPGRRGPSFFTQYF
TGCGCCAGCAGCCAAGGCGCGCCGGGAAGGAGGGGGCCTTCCTTTTTTACGCAGTATTTT
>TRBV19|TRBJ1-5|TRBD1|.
CASSIPDRGGSNQPQHF
TGTGCCAGTAGTATTCCGGACAGGGGGGGATCGAATCAGCCCCAGCATTTT
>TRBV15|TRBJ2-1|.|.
CATSVQTRGGEQFF
TGTGCCACCAGCGTTCAAACCCGGGGCGGCGAGCAGTTCTTC
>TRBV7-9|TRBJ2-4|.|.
CASSLGLLENIQYF
TGTGCCAGCAGCTTAGGACTCTTGGAGAACATTCAGTACTTC
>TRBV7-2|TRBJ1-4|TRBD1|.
CASSFPGQGLTNEKLFF
TGTGCCAGCAGTTTTCCCGGACAGGGGTTAACTAATGAAAAACTGTTTTTT
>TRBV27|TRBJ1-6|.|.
CASSFQVNSPLHF
TGTGCCAGCAGTTTCCAGGTGAATTCACCCCTCCACTTT
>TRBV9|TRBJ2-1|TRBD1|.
CASSTRTGGWDEQFF
TGTGCCAGCAGCACCCGGACAGGGGGATGGGATGAGCAGTTCTTC
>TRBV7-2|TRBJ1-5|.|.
CASSLRYSNQPQHF
TGTGCCAGCAGCTTGAGATATAGCAATCAGCCCCAGCATTTT
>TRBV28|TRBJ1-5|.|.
CASRLAETDNQPQHF
TGTGCCAGCAGGCTAGCCGAGACAGACAATCAGCCCCAGCATTTT
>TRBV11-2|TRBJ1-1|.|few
CASRRAGNTEAFF
TGTGCCAGCAGAAGGGCAGGGAACACTGAAGCTTTCTTT
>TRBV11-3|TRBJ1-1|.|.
CASSYGQITEAFF
TGTGCCAGCAGCTATGGACAAATCACTGAAGCTTTCTTT
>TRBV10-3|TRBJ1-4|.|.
CAISGGGATNEKLFF
TGTGCCATCAGTGGCGGGGGTGCAACTAATGAAAAACTGTTTTTT
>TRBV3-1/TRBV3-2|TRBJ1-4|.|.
CASSQEGGRGEKLFF
TGTGCCAGCAGCCAAGAGGGGGGCAGGGGCGAAAAACTGTTTTTT
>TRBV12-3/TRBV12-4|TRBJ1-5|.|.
CASMKGHQPQHF
TGTGCCAGCATGAAGGGGCACCAGCCCCAGCATTTT
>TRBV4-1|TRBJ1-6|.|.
CASSRDSPLHF
TGCGCCAGCAGTCGGGATTCACCCCTCCACTTT
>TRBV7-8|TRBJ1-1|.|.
CASSLAKGGGTEAFF
TGTGCCAGCAGCTTAGCGAAGGGGGGCGGAACTGAAGCTTTCTTT
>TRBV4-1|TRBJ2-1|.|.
CASSQDLPDYNEQFF
TGCGCCAGCAGCCAAGATCTTCCAGACTACAATGAGCAGTTCTTC
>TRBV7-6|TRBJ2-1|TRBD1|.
CASSPQPGQGGEQFF
TGTGCCAGCAGCCCCCAACCGGGACAGGGTGGTGAGCAGTTCTTC
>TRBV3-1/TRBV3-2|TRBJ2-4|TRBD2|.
CASSQVSPSGNIQYF
TGTGCCAGCAGCCAAGTATCCCCTAGCGGAAACATTCAGTACTTC
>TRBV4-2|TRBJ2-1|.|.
CASSQDPYNEQFF
TGTGCCAGCAGCCAAGACCCCTACAATGAGCAGTTCTTC
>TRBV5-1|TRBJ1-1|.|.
CASSPRTGGSMNTEAFF
TGCGCCAGCAGCCCAAGGACGGGCGGATCCATGAACACTGAAGCTTTCTTT
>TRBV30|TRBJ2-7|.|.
CAWSARGIGLNHYYEQYF
TGTGCCTGGAGTGCGAGGGGTATAGGTCTAAACCACTACTACGAGCAGTACTTC
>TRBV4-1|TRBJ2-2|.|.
CASSPFAGNTGELFF
TGCGCCAGCAGTCCTTTTGCAGGGAACACCGGGGAGCTGTTTTTT
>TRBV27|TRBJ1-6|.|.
CASSWAFNSPLHF
TGTGCCAGCAGTTGGGCTTTTAATTCACCCCTCCACTTT
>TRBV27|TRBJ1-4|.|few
CASSLPPGRGEKLFF
TGTGCCAGCAGTTTGCCCCCGGGGAGGGGTGAAAAACTGTTTTTT
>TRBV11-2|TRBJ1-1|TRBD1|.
CASSLETGLRTEAFF
TGTGCCAGCAGCTTAGAGACAGGGTTGAGGACTGAAGCTTTCTTT
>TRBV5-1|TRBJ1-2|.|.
CASSLALPADGYTF
TGCGCCAGCAGCTTGGCCCTCCCAGCGGATGGCTACACCTTC
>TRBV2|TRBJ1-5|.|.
CASHIAGTANQPQHF
TGTGCCAGTCACATCGCCGGGACGGCGAATCAGCCCCAGCATTTT
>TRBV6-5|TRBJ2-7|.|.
CASSYAGTPSYEQYF
TGTGCCAGCAGTTATGCCGGGACTCCTTCCTACGAGCAGTACTTC
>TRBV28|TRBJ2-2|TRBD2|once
CASTSAPAGVPGELFF
TGTGCCAGCACCAGCGCCCCAGCGGGAGTTCCCGGGGAGCTGTTTTTT
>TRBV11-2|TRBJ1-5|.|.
CASSSGSNQPQHF
TGTGCCAGCAGCTCGGGGAGCAATCAGCCCCAGCATTTT
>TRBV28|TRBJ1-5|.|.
CASSFPAHSLNQPQHF
TGTGCCAGCAGTTTCCCCGCCCACAGCCTCAATCAGCCCCAGCATTTT
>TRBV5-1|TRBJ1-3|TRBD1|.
CASSLESGGGNTIYF
TGCGCCAGCAGCTTGGAGTCAGGGGGAGGAAACACCATATATTTT
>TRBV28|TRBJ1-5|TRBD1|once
CASIRPGTGVHQPQHF
TGTGCCAGCATTCGCCCCGGGACAGGGGTACATCAGCCCCAGCATTTT
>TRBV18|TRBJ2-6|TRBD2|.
CASSPGGAGANVLTF
TGTGCCAGCTCACCTGGGGGGGCTGGGGCCAACGTCCTGACTTTC
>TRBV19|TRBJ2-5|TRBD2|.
CASSTYPGLAGFETQYF
TGTGCCAGTAGTACCTACCCAGGACTAGCGGGGTTTGAGACCCAGTACTTC
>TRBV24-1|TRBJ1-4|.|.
CATSDSRTAGEKLFF
TGTGCCACCAGTGATTCGAGGACAGCTGGCGAAAAACTGTTTTTT
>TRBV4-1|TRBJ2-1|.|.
CASSQGGYEQFF
TGCGCCAGCAGCCAAGGAGGCTATGAGCAGTTCTTC
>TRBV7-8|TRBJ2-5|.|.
CASSSPPWTKETQYF
TGTGCCAGCAGCTCCCCTCCTTGGACAAAAGAGACCCAGTACTTC
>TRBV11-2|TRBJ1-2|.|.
CASSLEGPYGYTF
TGTGCCAGCAGCTTAGAGGGCCCGTATGGCTACACCTTC
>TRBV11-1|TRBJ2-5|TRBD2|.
CASRRLAGGEIETQYF
TGTGCCAGCAGACGTTTAGCGGGGGGGGAAATAGAGACCCAGTACTTC